A single sample is the source of the 2 T cell receptor beta chains below, sequenced in a study of OX40 agonist ivuxolimab in advanced cancers. Clones were sequenced by immunoSEQ multiplex PCR, and TCRdb holds only the in-frame ones, with some missing. The table records roughly 90,000 clones, 70% to 90% of them present only once. The source was CD4+ or CD8+ T cells sorted from blood, collected in a trial of the OX40 agonist ivuxolimab. Every receptor here comes from an adult with an advanced solid tumor such as melanoma, head and neck, liver or kidney cancer.

This clone was detected a few times. The chain combines TRBV10-1 with TRBJ1-3, with D possibly being TRBD1 (6 bases). This CDR3 contains 15 residues. The germline V gene encodes CDR1 WNHNN and CDR2 SYGVQD (reference sequence). The V gene lost 5 bases and the J gene lost 0 bases, with 11 bases spanning the gap. The CDR3 region has the DNA TGCGCCAGCAGTTCTGGACAGTACTCTGGAAACACCATATATTTT. Amino acids: CASSSGQYSGNTIYF.

V and J are TRBV7-2 and TRBJ2-7; 8 bases match TRBD1. The CDR3 is 13 amino acids. Germline V lookup: CDR1 SGHTA, CDR2 FQGNSA. Trimming removed 6 bases from V and 2 bases from J; junction bases left unmatched: 3. CDR3 sequence reads: CASRPTGAYEQYF. The CDR3 DNA sequence: TGTGCCAGCAGGCCGACAGGGGCCTACGAGCAGTACTTC. The full variable domain, rest sourced from reference TRBV7-2 and TRBJ2-7, is GAGVSQSPSNKVTEKGKDVELRCDPISGHTALYWYRQSLGQGLEFLIYFQGNSAPDKSGLPSDRFSAERTGGSVSTLTIQRTQQEDSAVYLCASRPTGAYEQYFGPGTRLTVT.